This T cell receptor beta chain appears in the sequencing data of a study of cytomegalovirus exposure and HLA in healthy donors (dated by TCRdb to 2016 to 2017). Some background on the complete study: In an earlier analysis of under 750 of the donors, under 300 Gb of sequence data and 117 million unique TCR beta sequences from roughly 190 million T cells were reported. An early release covering more than 500 HLA-typed donors comprised roughly 300 gigabases of sequencing data and 85 million to 100 million unique TCR sequences. Of the roughly 410 genotyped donors, less than 85% were placed in the genetic ancestry cluster associated with self-reported Caucasian donors. The study aimed to test whether signatures of past pathogen exposure could be identified by cataloging public T cell receptors. Using immunosequencing, the study profiled T cell repertoires from 500 to 800 subjects and related those repertoires to cytomegalovirus serostatus. Along with the approximately 620-subject first cohort, a separate validation cohort of some 130 different subjects was used. The study combined high-throughput TCR immunosequencing, statistical association of individual TCRs with disease status, and machine learning to predict cytomegalovirus infection status. A later analysis re-examined previously published TCR beta repertoires from 610 or so donors and added high-resolution HLA genotyping to investigate patterns of TCR occurrence. In the later analysis, no new phenotypic data were used to find candidate immune exposures; instead, reliance was placed on TCR beta sequences and their occurrence across donors. An earlier analysis of 500 to 750 of the donors applied high-throughput TCR beta sequencing to assess whether each TCR beta V gene segment acted as functional or pseudogenic. Donor age, sex, ethnicity and CMV serostatus were compiled together with the repertoire data. A later genetic analysis used genome-wide SNP genotypes for about 60% of the roughly 700 donors, treating that subset as a discovery cohort. All discovery cohort repertoires had been generated on a single sequencing platform. HLA typing included class I and class II loci at four-digit resolution. Typing coverage varied by locus: 629-630 donors for A, B, C, DRB1 and DQB1; approximately 500 for DQA1; about 600 for DPA1; roughly 470 for DPB1. Because of strong linkage in the cohort, roughly 5 DR-DQ haplotypes were treated as single units for association and clustering. Among roughly 400 genotyped donors of the cohort, an average of about 220,000 unique TCR beta nucleotide sequences was sequenced per donor, of which approximately 18% were non-productive. The study at large found these results: A later analysis reported that several top co-occurrence clusters appeared linked to parvovirus B19, influenza, CMV and Epstein-Barr virus. Correlated functional status among segregating V segments might reflect linkage disequilibrium, but an unknown experimental factor could not be ruled out. According to a later genetic analysis, donors in an Asian-associated ancestry cluster had fewer N-insertions in productive TCRs than the approximately 690-donor mean. Because counts were too low, roughly 16 rarely observed V segments, including chromosome 9 orphons, were left out of the earlier analysis of 587 of the donors. A further reported finding was that TCR beta sequences accurately predicted the HLA-A and HLA-B alleles for most subjects in the first cohort. The classifier was reported to diagnose cytomegalovirus status with high specificity and sensitivity in both the original cohort and the validation cohort. Across donors, most TCR sequences were observed very rarely, whereas some public TCRs were present in many individuals. The sequencing pipeline was judged likely to have produced a cluster of highly shared sequence variants as a technical artifact. A later analysis associated about 17,000 TCR beta sequences with specific HLA alleles at a false discovery rate of 0.05. A later genetic analysis associated a missense DCLRE1C variant with V-gene and J-gene trimming of TCR beta chains, and an independent cohort replicated the association. The authors suggested that the approach could potentially be extended to other disease states and immunological phenotypes. Roughly uniform sequencing depth across donors was assumed in presence/absence analyses, although this assumption may not hold. A total of 164 TCR beta chains were listed by the study as associated with cytomegalovirus. When HLA alleles, especially DR and DQ, strongly co-occurred, TCR associations were difficult to assign to individual alleles. Compared with equally common non-associated chains, HLA-associated TCR beta chains in a later analysis were more clonally expanded and had lower generation probabilities. This cohort had only TCR beta chains sequenced, and the lack of alpha or paired-chain data limited which features could be detected. Some IMGT-functional V segments, including TRBV6-2 and TRBV6-3, could not be told apart with the 87-base-pair reads, so those segments were excluded. Immune exposure information for the cohort was limited to CMV serostatus. A later analysis found that most CMV-associated TCR beta chains appeared HLA-restricted, with HLA associations seemingly driven largely by CMV exposure. A few of the identified cytomegalovirus-associated TCR beta chains were confirmed in vitro to be specific for cytomegalovirus antigens. An earlier analysis of approximately 530 of the donors showed that most TCR beta V segments appeared in productive rearrangements either about 87% or about 30% of the time, which broadly matched IMGT annotations. According to a later analysis, TCR association rates differed among HLA loci, with DRB1 alleles showing the most associated TCRs and HLA-C alleles showing the fewest. Because HLA typing was unavailable for some donors at each locus, only the typed subset was used in association tests.

Receptor libraries were prepared by the immunoSEQ multiplex PCR assay. For the multiplex PCR, a mixture combining 60 forward primers for TCR Vbeta segments and 13 reverse primers for TCR Jbeta segments was used. A multiplex PCR assay on genomic DNA amplified the CDR3 region of rearranged TCR beta genes. On the Illumina HiSeq System, the amplified TCR beta libraries were sequenced as 87-base-pair reads. The study's processing was this. A later analysis tallied roughly 76 million unique TCR beta chains across the 666 repertoires, and approximately 12 million of those chains were shared by two or more donors. Raw reads were error-corrected and collapsed into unique sequences with a nearest-neighbor algorithm that merged closely related sequences to remove PCR and sequencing errors. To assign V, D and J gene segments, CDR3 sequences were aligned to IMGT reference sequences. For a sequence to be retained, a match of at least six nucleotides was required to both a V gene segment and a J gene segment. Rearrangements were classified as productive when the CDR3 lacked stop codons and remained in frame with V and J, and all other rearrangements were classified as non-productive. Following IMGT convention, CDR3 was defined as the stretch from the second conserved V-encoded cysteine up to the conserved J-encoded phenylalanine. The earlier analysis of some 540 of the donors excluded any sequence lacking an unambiguous match to a single V gene segment. In an earlier analysis of 450 to 750 of the donors, a V segment was called functional when productive rearrangements were above 56.7%, and segregating when the standard deviation between donors exceeded 5%. A statistical classification framework was built to diagnose cytomegalovirus status from the catalog of TCR beta chain sequences. V and J gene assignment, in a later analysis, came from comparing TCR nucleotide sequences with IMGT/GENE-DB human TR gene sequences. A later analysis assigned CDR3 sequences and most-parsimonious VDJ recombination scenarios with the TCRdist pipeline. In a later analysis, each TCR beta chain was defined by its CDR3 amino acid sequence together with its V-gene family, and reads lacking a unique V-gene family were excluded. As a way to deal with suspected cross-contamination and a sequencing artifact, a later analysis dropped roughly 600 nucleotide sequences that were highly shared and had low generation probability. A later analysis calculated a clonal expansion index for each public chain from normalized within-repertoire ranks of inferred template counts. In a later analysis, generation probabilities were computed with a VDJ recombination model fitted to out-of-frame rearrangements, and the resulting probabilities were checked against IGoR. Hypergeometric tests were used in a later analysis to score TCR-TCR, TCR-HLA and TCR-CMV co-occurrence, with a repertoire-size bias correction applied to the TCR pairs. In a later analysis, false discovery rates were estimated by permuting HLA or CMV assignments 20 times. In a later analysis, co-occurring TCRs were grouped with DBSCAN, and TCRdist sequence similarity was added when clustering was performed within HLA-allele-positive subsets. Repertoires with fewer than 30,000 or more than 120,000 public chains, plus five repertoires with anomalous nucleotide sharing, were excluded from co-occurrence clustering. TCRdb's version of the immuneACCESS table is confined to in-frame rearrangements and falls short of the full clone set. An unresolved V gene accounts for under half of the shortfall where checked; the remainder is of unknown origin. The V and J calls and clone size were taken over from that table, and D and trimming were inferred from the DNA. The sample table shows more than 140,000 clones, and approximately 79% are seen once. The top ten clonotypes cover around 0.7% of the sample.

In total, 600 or so healthy bone marrow donors made up the cohort. All cohort members were sampled while nominally healthy, although unrecorded immune exposures were likely present. The donor tested CMV seronegative, placing the donor among the roughly 350 seronegative members of the cohort. A peripheral blood sample was provided by each donor, and peripheral blood mononuclear cells were used for TCR beta sequencing. The Qiagen DNeasy Blood Extraction Kit was used to extract genomic DNA from the blood cell samples. Turning to this clone: It has no known antigen specificity. It has no much larger one-base neighbor in the sample; base qualities were not kept.

The CDR3 measures 14 amino acids from cysteine to phenylalanine. Just the 42-base CDR3 DNA is kept, in frame starting at base 1. V is pruned by 0 bases and J by 11 bases, leaving 9 bases of the junction without a gene match. Via the germline V gene, CDR1 is LGHNA and CDR2 YSLEER. The sequence is built from TRBV4-3 and TRBJ2-5, with 7 central nucleotides matching TRBD2. The clonotype originates from a male donor in good health and CMV-seronegative. Sequencing was done on a sample of PBMCs. The CDR3 reads as follows: CASSQDQRAGEQYF. The DNA is TGCGCCAGCAGCCAAGATCAAAGGGCGGGAGAGCAGTACTTC.